Below are 21 T cell receptor beta chains sequenced from a single sample in a study of T cell responses to AZD1222 COVID-19 vaccine. TCRdb keeps only in-frame clones here, not all; method: immunoSEQ multiplex PCR. The sample includes over 100,000 clones, about 88% seen only once; the top ten take roughly 2.4%. Material: peripheral blood, obtained on day 0 of AZD1222 vaccination. Receptor source: an adult in good health.

This clone was recorded a few times. The gene calls are TRBV5-1 and TRBJ1-1; 8 nucleotides agree with TRBD1. This CDR3 is 14 amino acids long. Germline V gene sequence: CDR1 SGHRS, CDR2 YFSETQ. V was pared by 0 bases and J by 4 bases, with 2 bases of the junction left unmatched. The CDR3 here is CASSLDGQGTEAFF. In DNA, the CDR3 is TGCGCCAGCAGCTTGGATGGACAGGGCACTGAAGCTTTCTTT.

The chain employs TRBV18 and TRBJ2-7; 7 bases are shared with TRBD1. Germline CDR1 and CDR2: KGHSH and LQKENI. The length of the CDR3 is 15 residues. V lost 6 bases and J lost 2; bases outside the gene matches: 10. As DNA, the CDR3 is TGTGCCAGCTCCCGGGCAGGGGGATACCCCTACGAGCAGTACTTC. This sequence encodes CASSRAGGYPYEQYF.

This clone was found once. The rearrangement joins TRBV9 to TRBJ1-5, with D hard to call. Between the trimmed V and J ends, which lost 4 bases and 3 bases, there was a span of 8 bases. CDR1 and CDR2 (germline): SGDLS, YYNGEE. CDR3 size: 13 residues. The CDR3 nucleotides are TGTGCCAGCAGCCGGGATCTCAATCAGCCCCAGCATTTT. Translated, it gives CASSRDLNQPQHF. The full variable domain, in which reference TRBV9 and TRBJ1-5 provide the parts outside the CDR3, is DSGVTQTPKHLITATGQRVTLRCSPRSGDLSVYWYQQSLDQGLQFLIQYYNGEERAKGNILERFSAQQFPDLHSELNLSSLELGDSALYFCASSRDLNQPQHFGDGTRLSIL.

The rearrangement joins TRBV12-3 or TRBV12-4 to TRBJ1-5; D uncertain. The CDR3 has 13 amino acids. Trimming removed 1 base at V and 9 bases at J, with 10 bases between. The CDR3 protein is CASSLGKGWPQHF. The DNA of the CDR3 is TGTGCCAGCAGTTTAGGGAAGGGATGGCCCCAGCATTTT.

V usage is TRBV29-1 and J usage is TRBJ1-1; 7 positions agree with TRBD1. Unmatched junction bases numbered 5, after V lost 5 bases and J lost 5 bases. From germline, CDR1 is SQVTM and CDR2 ANQGSEA. This CDR3 comprises 12 residues. The CDR3 coding sequence is TGCAGCGTTAGGTCAGGGGGTACTGAAGCTTTCTTT. Its translation is CSVRSGGTEAFF.

The chain recombines TRBV19 with TRBJ2-1; TRBD2 matches 8 bases. CDR1 LNHDA and CDR2 SQIVND come from the germline V gene (reference sequence). CDR3 length: 16 residues. Trimming at V came to 6 bases and at J to 0 bases, leaving 7 bases not matched to a gene. The CDR3 region is CASSRTSLTSYNEQFF. CDR3 nucleotides: TGTGCCAGTAGCCGGACTAGCCTTACCTCCTACAATGAGCAGTTCTTC.

This chain uses TRBV28 with TRBJ1-5, with unresolved D. The CDR3 is 15 residues long. Between the trimmed V and J ends, which lost 8 bases and 0 bases, there was a span of 14 bases. Germline CDR1 and CDR2: MDHEN and SYDVKM. This CDR3 reads CASHSGTDSNQPQHF. DNA for the CDR3: TGTGCCAGCCATTCCGGAACAGATAGCAATCAGCCCCAGCATTTT.

The V gene is TRBV19, the J gene TRBJ2-3; 8 positions match TRBD1. CDR3 length equals 15 residues. Germline values: CDR1 LNHDA, CDR2 SQIVND (reference sequence). With V trimmed by 9 bases and J by 3 bases, 11 bases remained unmatched. CDR3 in DNA: TGTGCCAGCGGACAGGGTCGCCTTTTTACAGATACGCAGTATTTT. This gives the protein CASGQGRLFTDTQYF.

V usage is TRBV3-1 (or the pseudogene TRBV3-2) and J usage is TRBJ2-1; D is undetermined. This CDR3 has 12 residues. Trimming left V 4 bases short and J 10 bases short, with 11 bases between. Germline-derived CDR1 and CDR2 are LGHDT and YNNKEL (reference sequence). This CDR3 is CASSRDGPEQFF. The DNA of the CDR3 is TGTGCCAGCAGCCGCGACGGCCCAGAGCAGTTCTTC.

The CDR3 loop reads CATSSGFQSGARQHF. DNA for the CDR3: TGTGCCACCAGCAGCGGATTCCAATCTGGGGCCCGACAGCATTTT. This sequence joins TRBV15 and TRBJ1-5; maybe TRBD1 (5 bases). CDR1 and CDR2 from the germline V gene are LNHNV and YYDKDF (reference sequence). The CDR3 runs 15 residues. Deletions cut 3 bases from V and 13 bases from J, with 22 bases between.

This clone was detected once. This sequence joins TRBV5-1 and TRBJ1-1; D is possibly TRBD1 (6 bases). The ends were cut back, 4 bases at V and 1 base at J, with 11 bases in the middle. CDR3 length equals 14 residues. CDR1 SGHRS and CDR2 YFSETQ come from the germline V gene. The DNA of the CDR3 is TGCGCCAGCAGCCAGGGGACGGCGAACACTGAAGCTTTCTTT. Its translation is CASSQGTANTEAFF.

This chain joins TRBV4-1 and TRBJ1-4; D is unclear. CDR1 and CDR2 (germline): MGHRA, YSYEKL. The CDR3 has 16 amino acids. Trimming removed 3 bases from V and 8 bases from J, with 19 bases in between. Written as DNA, the CDR3 is TGCGCCAGCAGCCAGCCGACGCATGCCCCTGGAGAAAAACTGTTTTTT. Its protein product is CASSQPTHAPGEKLFF.

The chain links TRBV5-1 to TRBJ1-4; D is ambiguous. The germline gives CDR1 SGHRS, CDR2 YFSETQ. The CDR3 spans 14 residues. V was trimmed by 8 bases and J by 10 bases, leaving 21 bases between them. The CDR3, as DNA: TGCGCCAGTTCCGGACCGAGTAATGACGGAAAACTGTTTTTT. It specifies CASSGPSNDGKLFF.

The J gene is TRBJ1-4, the V gene TRBV10-3; a possible D gene is TRBD1 (6 bases). Germline loops: CDR1 ENHRY, CDR2 SYGVKD. Between the trimmed V and J ends, which lost 3 bases and 4 bases, there was a span of 12 bases. CDR3 size: 15 residues. The CDR3 reads CAISEKRGSNEKLFF. The CDR3 nucleotides are TGTGCCATCAGTGAAAAAAGGGGGAGTAATGAAAAACTGTTTTTT.

The genes are TRBV4-1 and TRBJ1-4, with D unclear. Trimming pared 0 bases from V and 4 bases from J, leaving 9 bases between. The CDR3 has 15 residues. The germline V gene encodes CDR1 MGHRA and CDR2 YSYEKL. CDR3 in DNA: TGCGCCAGCAGCCAAGACGGGAGGAATAATGAAAAACTGTTTTTT. Protein sequence: CASSQDGRNNEKLFF.

This rearrangement joins TRBV2 to TRBJ2-5; perhaps TRBD2 as D (6 bases). Germline-derived CDR1 and CDR2 are SNHLY and FYNNEI. The CDR3 contains 12 residues. The germline V and J ends were trimmed by 6 bases and 7 bases, with 12 bases remaining between them. DNA for the CDR3: TGTGCCAGCAGGGGGTCTAGCGCGACCCAGTACTTC. It yields the protein CASRGSSATQYF.

The chain employs TRBV7-9 and TRBJ2-1, with TRBD1 matching over 10 bases. Germline CDR1 reads SEHNR; CDR2 reads FQNEAQ (reference sequence). Trimming cost V 1 base and J 10 bases; bases outside gene matches: 4. The length of the CDR3 is 14 residues. The CDR3 DNA reads as TGTGCCAGCAGCTTAGATGGGACAGGGGCCGAGCAGTTCTTC. Encoded protein: CASSLDGTGAEQFF. The whole variable domain, remainder taken from reference TRBV7-9 and TRBJ2-1, is DTGVSQNPRHKITKRGQNVTFRCDPISEHNRLYWYRQTLGQGPEFLTYFQNEAQLEKSRLLSDRFSAERPKGSFSTLEIQRTEQGDSAMYLCASSLDGTGAEQFFGPGTRLTVL.

CDR3 bases: TGTGCCAGCAGCCAAGAAGTTTTAGCGGGCTCCAATGAGCAGTTCTTC. It specifies CASSQEVLAGSNEQFF. This chain uses TRBV3-1 (or the pseudogene TRBV3-2) with TRBJ2-1; 7 bases align to TRBD2. The length of the CDR3 is 16 residues. CDR1 and CDR2 (germline): LGHDT, YNNKEL (reference sequence). Trimming removed 0 bases from V and 6 bases from J; junction bases left unmatched: 8.

Only one count was recorded for this clone. The CDR3 region is CASSLGQGFEQYF. The CDR3 DNA is TGTGCCAGCAGCTTGGGACAGGGGTTCGAGCAGTACTTC. The V gene is TRBV7-3, the J gene TRBJ2-7; 10 positions match TRBD1. Germline loops: CDR1 SGHTA, CDR2 FQGTGA. CDR3 length: 13 residues. Germline trimming cut 3 bases from V and 6 bases from J; bases unmatched to any gene: 2.

The J gene is TRBJ2-7, the V gene TRBV5-1, with 10 bases aligning to TRBD2. Germline V CDR1 and CDR2: SGHRS, YFSETQ. The CDR3 sequence is 14 residues long. V shed 9 bases and J 3 bases; nucleotides not matched to a gene: 9. The CDR3, as DNA: TGCGCCACCTCAGCGGCTAGCGGGAGCTACGAGCAGTACTTC. The encoded protein is CATSAASGSYEQYF.

The J gene is TRBJ2-3, the V gene TRBV5-4; D remains ambiguous. Germline CDR1 is SGHNT and CDR2 is YYREEE (reference sequence). V was trimmed by 0 bases and J by 5 bases, leaving 10 bases between them. The CDR3 spans 14 residues. Written as DNA, the CDR3 is TGTGCCAGCAGCTTGGCTGTGACGGGAGATACGCAGTATTTT. Translated: CASSLAVTGDTQYF.